The clone carrying this T cell receptor beta chain has just a few counts. Its antigen is as yet unknown. When sampled, the donors appeared nominally healthy, though they likely had unrecorded immune exposures. The PCR ran on 60 Vbeta and 13 Jbeta primers. In the original processing: A later analysis tallied about 80 million unique TCR beta chains, about 11 million of them shared. TCRdb's copy holds only in-frame clones and misses some; the assay was immunoSEQ multiplex PCR. That table supplies the V and J calls and clone size; D and trimming were determined from the DNA. The top ten hold more than 10% of the sample, which has 110,000 or so clones, about three quarters seen once. V lost 1 base, J lost 5 bases, and 6 bases lay in between. The germline CDR1 and CDR2 sequences are MNHNS and SASEGT. The CDR3 covers 13 residues. The data stem from a study of cytomegalovirus exposure and HLA in healthy donors.

Study-level results: A later examination showed that TCR association rates differed by HLA locus, with DRB1 most and HLA-C fewest.

Sequenced material: PBMCs. The chain recombines TRBV6-1 with TRBJ1-5; D remains ambiguous. This receptor was obtained from a woman aged 40 to 50 in good health and CMV-seropositive. The CDR3 reads CASSEVRYQPQHF. CDR3 coding DNA: TGTGCCAGCAGTGAAGTCAGGTATCAGCCCCAGCATTTT.